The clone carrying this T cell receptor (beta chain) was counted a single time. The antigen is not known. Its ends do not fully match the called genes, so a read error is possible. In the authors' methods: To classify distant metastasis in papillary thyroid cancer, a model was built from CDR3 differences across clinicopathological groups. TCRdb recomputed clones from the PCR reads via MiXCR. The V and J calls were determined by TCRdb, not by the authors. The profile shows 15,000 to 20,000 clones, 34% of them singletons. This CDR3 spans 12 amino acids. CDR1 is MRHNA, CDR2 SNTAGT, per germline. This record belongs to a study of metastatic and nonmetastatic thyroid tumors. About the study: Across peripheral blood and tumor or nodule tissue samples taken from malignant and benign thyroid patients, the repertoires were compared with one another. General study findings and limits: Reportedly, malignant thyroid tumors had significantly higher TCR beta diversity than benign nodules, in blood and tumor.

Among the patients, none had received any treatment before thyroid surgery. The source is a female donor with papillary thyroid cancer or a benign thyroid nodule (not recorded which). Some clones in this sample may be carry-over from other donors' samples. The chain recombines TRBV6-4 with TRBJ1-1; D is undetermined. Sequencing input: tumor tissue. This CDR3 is CACRRVSSEAFF. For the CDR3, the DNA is TGTGCCTGCAGGAGAGTGTCGAGTGAAGCTTTCTTT.